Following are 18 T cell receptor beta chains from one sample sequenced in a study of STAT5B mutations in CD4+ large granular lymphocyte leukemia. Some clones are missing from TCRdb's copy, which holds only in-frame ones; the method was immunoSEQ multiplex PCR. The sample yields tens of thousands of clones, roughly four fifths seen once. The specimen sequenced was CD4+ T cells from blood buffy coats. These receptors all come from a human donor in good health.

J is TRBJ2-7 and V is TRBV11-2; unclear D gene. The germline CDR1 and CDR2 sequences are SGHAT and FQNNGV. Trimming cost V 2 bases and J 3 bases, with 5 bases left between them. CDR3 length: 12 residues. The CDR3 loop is CASSLTVYEQYF. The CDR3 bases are TGTGCCAGCAGCTTAACAGTCTACGAGCAGTACTTC.

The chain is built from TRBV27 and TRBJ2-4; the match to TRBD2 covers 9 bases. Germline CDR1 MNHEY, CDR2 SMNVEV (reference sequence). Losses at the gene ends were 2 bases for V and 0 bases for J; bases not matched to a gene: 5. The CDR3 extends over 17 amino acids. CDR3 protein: CASSLPSSGEAKNIQYF. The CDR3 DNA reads TGTGCCAGCAGTTTACCATCTAGCGGGGAAGCCAAAAACATTCAGTACTTC.

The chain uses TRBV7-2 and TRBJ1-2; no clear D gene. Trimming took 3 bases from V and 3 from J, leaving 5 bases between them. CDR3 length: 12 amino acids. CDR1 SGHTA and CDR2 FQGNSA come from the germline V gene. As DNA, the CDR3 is TGTGCCAGCAGCTTGGGTGACTATGGCTACACCTTC. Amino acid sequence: CASSLGDYGYTF.

The CDR3 DNA reads as TGTGCCAGTTTAAGGATTCTATATCTAGTGAACACTGAAGCTTTCTTT. Its protein is CASLRILYLVNTEAFF. The chain links TRBV19 to TRBJ1-1; D uncertain. Germline loops: CDR1 LNHDA, CDR2 SQIVND (reference sequence). V shed 8 bases and J shed 0 bases, with 19 bases lying between them. The CDR3 runs 16 residues.

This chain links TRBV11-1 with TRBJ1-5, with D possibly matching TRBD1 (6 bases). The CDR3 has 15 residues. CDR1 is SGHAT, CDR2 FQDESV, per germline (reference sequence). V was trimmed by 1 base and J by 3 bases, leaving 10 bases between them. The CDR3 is CASSLGGQFNQPQHF. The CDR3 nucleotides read TGTGCCAGCAGCTTAGGCGGACAGTTCAATCAGCCCCAGCATTTT.

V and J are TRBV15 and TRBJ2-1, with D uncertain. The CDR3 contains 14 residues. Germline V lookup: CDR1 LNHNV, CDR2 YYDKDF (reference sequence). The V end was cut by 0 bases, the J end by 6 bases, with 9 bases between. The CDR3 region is CATSRDESSNEQFF. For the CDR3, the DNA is TGTGCCACCAGCAGAGATGAGAGTTCCAATGAGCAGTTCTTC.

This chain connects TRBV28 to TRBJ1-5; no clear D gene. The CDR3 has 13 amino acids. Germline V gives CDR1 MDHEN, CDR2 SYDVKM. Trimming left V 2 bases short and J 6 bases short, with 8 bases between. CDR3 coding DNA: TGTGCCAGCAGTTTAGAGGCCGCTCAGCCCCAGCATTTT. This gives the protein CASSLEAAQPQHF.

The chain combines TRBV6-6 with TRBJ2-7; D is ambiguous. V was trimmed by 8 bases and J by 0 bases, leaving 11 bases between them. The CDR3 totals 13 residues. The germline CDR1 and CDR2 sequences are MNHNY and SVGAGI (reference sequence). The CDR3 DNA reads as TGTGCCAGCCAGCTCAGAAGCTCCTACGAGCAGTACTTC. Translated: CASQLRSSYEQYF.

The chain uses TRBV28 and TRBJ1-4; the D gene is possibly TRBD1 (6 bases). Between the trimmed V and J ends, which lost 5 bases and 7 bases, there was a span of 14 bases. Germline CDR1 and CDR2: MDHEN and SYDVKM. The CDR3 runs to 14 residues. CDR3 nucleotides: TGTGCCAGCAGTCCCCGGACAGTTGGTGAAAAACTGTTTTTT. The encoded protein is CASSPRTVGEKLFF.

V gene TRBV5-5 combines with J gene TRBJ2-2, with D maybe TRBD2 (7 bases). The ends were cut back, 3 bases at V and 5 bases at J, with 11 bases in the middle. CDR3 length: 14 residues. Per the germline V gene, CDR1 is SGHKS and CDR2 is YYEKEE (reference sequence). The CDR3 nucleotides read TGTGCCAGCAGCTCCGGGGGGCGGACCGGGGAGCTGTTTTTT. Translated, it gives CASSSGGRTGELFF.

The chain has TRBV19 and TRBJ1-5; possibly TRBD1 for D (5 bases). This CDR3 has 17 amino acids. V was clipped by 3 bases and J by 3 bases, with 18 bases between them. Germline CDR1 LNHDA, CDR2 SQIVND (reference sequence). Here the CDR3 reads CASSIQGAHLTNQPQHF. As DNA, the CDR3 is TGTGCCAGTAGTATTCAAGGGGCACACCTTACCAATCAGCCCCAGCATTTT.

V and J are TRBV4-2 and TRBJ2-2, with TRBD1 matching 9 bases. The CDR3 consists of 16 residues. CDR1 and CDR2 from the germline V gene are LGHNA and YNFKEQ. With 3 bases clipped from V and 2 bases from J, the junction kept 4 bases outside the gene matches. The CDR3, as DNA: TGTGCCAGCAGCCAGGACAGGGGATTTAACACCGGGGAGCTGTTTTTT. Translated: CASSQDRGFNTGELFF.

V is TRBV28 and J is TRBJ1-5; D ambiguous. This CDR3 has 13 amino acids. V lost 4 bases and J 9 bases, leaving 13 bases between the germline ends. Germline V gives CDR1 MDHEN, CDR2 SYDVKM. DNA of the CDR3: TGTGCCAGCAGTTCGGGCCTCTTTCGGCCCCAGCATTTT. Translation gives CASSSGLFRPQHF.

The CDR3 bases are TGTGCCAGCAGCTTAGAGGCGTTATACAATGAGCAGTTCTTC. This codes for CASSLEALYNEQFF. The V and J genes are TRBV7-2 and TRBJ2-1; no clear D. The V gene lost 1 base and the J gene lost 4 bases, with 8 bases spanning the gap. The CDR3 length is 14 residues. Germline V gene lookup returns CDR1 SGHTA and CDR2 FQGNSA.

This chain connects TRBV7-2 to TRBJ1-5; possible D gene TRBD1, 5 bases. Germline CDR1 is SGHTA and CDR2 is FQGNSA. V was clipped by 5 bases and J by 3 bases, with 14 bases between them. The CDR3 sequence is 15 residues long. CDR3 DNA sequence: TGTGCCAGCAGCCACTATACGGGGCCCAATCAGCCCCAGCATTTT. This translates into CASSHYTGPNQPQHF.

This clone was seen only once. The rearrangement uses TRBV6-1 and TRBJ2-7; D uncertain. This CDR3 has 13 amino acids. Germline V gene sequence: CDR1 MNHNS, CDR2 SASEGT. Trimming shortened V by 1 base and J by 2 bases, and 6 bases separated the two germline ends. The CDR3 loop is CASSEVRAYEQYF. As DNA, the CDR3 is TGTGCCAGCAGTGAAGTCCGAGCCTACGAGCAGTACTTC.

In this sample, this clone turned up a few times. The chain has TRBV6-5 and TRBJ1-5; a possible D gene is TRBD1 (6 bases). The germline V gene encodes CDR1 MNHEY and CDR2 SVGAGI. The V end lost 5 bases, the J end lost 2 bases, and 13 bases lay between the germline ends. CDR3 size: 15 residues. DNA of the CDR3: TGTGCCAGCAGTCCCACAGGGACGGGCAATCAGCCCCAGCATTTT. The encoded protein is CASSPTGTGNQPQHF.

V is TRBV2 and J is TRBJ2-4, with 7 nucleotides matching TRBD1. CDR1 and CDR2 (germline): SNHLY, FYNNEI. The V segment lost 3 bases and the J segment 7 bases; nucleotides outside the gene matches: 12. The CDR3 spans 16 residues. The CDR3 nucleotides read TGTGCCAGCAGTGACGAGTTTAGTGGGACAGAGAACATTCAGTACTTC. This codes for CASSDEFSGTENIQYF.